What follows describes a single TCR beta chain. What it binds is not known. CDR1 KGHSH and CDR2 LQKENI come from the germline V gene. The CDR3 is made up of 16 amino acids. V was trimmed by 1 base and J by 2 bases, leaving 13 bases between them. The entry originates in a study of graft-versus-host responses after intestinal transplantation. Study summary: Each of the recipients got a multivisceral, liver-intestinal, or isolated intestinal transplant.

Findings of the study overall: Early post-transplant falls in HvG clones accompanied the peak levels of circulating GvH clones.

Sequenced by immunoSEQ multiplex PCR; TCRdb stores in-frame clones only, minus some. This table has around 130,000 clones, approximately 94% appearing once. This sample comprised unstimulated CD4+ T cells sorted from spleen or lymph node cells, obtained before intestinal transplant. The V call is TRBV18, the J call TRBJ2-3; TRBD1 might be the D (6 bases). This TCR was sampled from a human donor who received an intestinal transplant. CDR3 sequence reads: CASSPQLDSNTDTQYF. In nucleotides, the CDR3 is TGTGCCAGCTCACCACAACTGGACAGTAACACAGATACGCAGTATTTT.